This passage covers 8 T cell receptor beta chains from one sample sequenced in a study of CD8 T cells in ankylosing spondylitis listed by TCRdb under 2017. Receptors were amplified or captured by 5' RACE. For sequencing, an Illumina HiSeq 2500 was employed. The raw public reads went through TCRdb reprocessing: fastp at Q25, MiXCR clone calling, in-frame beta chains kept. Every CDR3 protein is listed once, alongside the most common genes and DNA of its rows. This sample is represented by approximately 300,000 distinct CDR3 sequences; 20% of them were singletons. The ten largest clones take up 3.5% of the sample. The specimen was blood, either unsorted or a sorted T cell fraction (not recorded which). The receptors were gathered from a female donor with ankylosing spondylitis or in good health (not recorded which).

This clonotype was seen repeatedly, ten times or more. This chain uses TRBV4-2 with TRBJ2-1; 7 bases are a match to TRBD2. The CDR3 covers 15 residues. Germline values: CDR1 LGHNA, CDR2 YNFKEQ. V gave up 0 bases and J gave up 6 bases; unmatched junction bases: 5. In nucleotides, the CDR3 is TGTGCCAGCAGCCAAGAAAGTGGCGGGGGCAATGAGCAGTTCTTC. As protein: CASSQESGGGNEQFF.

This clonotype was seen a few times. This rearrangement joins TRBV6-1 to TRBJ2-1; 12 bases map to TRBD2. The germline gives CDR1 MNHNS, CDR2 SASEGT. The junction had 7 bases not matched to a gene; V was cut back by 7 bases and J by 9 bases. The CDR3 runs to 14 residues. The CDR3 DNA reads TGTGCCAGCACCGCTAGCGGGAGGGCCGGTGAGCAGTTCTTC. Protein: CASTASGRAGEQFF.

The chain recombines TRBV6-1 with TRBJ2-6, with D tentatively TRBD2 (6 bases). Trimming shortened V by 6 bases and J by 1 base, and 7 bases separated the two germline ends. CDR1 is MNHNS and CDR2 is SASEGT in the germline V gene. The length of the CDR3 is 14 residues. CDR3 bases: TGTGCCAGCAGGGGGGGTTCTGGGGCCAACGTCCTGACTTTC. This translates into CASRGGSGANVLTF.

Ten or more counts support this clonotype. The V and J genes are TRBV20-1 and TRBJ2-5; D is unclear. The CDR3 totals 11 residues. CDR1 is DFQATT, CDR2 SNEGSKA, per germline (reference sequence). Trimming took off 0 bases at V and 4 bases at J, with 3 bases between the two ends. CDR3 in DNA: TGCAGTGCTAGAGATAGAGAGACCCAGTACTTC. This sequence encodes CSARDRETQYF.

This clonotype has just a few counts. The CDR3 ends on some other residue instead of the conserved phenylalanine or tryptophan, so this is likely a read error. No DNA is shown, since the ends of the CDR3 on it are uncertain; the CDR3 is the one TCRdb lists. The chain recombines TRBV2 with TRBJ2-1; no check of the table's D call, TRBD1, against the DNA was made. Germline CDR1 reads SNHLY; CDR2 reads FYNNEI. With termini counted, the CDR3 has 12 amino acids. CDR3 sequence: CASSVGDRPKGL.

This clonotype was observed a few times. The chain links TRBV20-1 to TRBJ2-5, with D hard to call. V lost 1 base and J 5 bases, leaving 17 bases between the germline ends. The CDR3 length is 15 residues. Germline V gene data show CDR1 as DFQATT and CDR2 as SNEGSKA (reference sequence). As DNA, the CDR3 is TGCAGTGCTAGAGGGAAGACCCTCGCGGCGGAGACCCAGTACTTC. Encoded protein: CSARGKTLAAETQYF.

In its sample, this clonotype was seen many times. This sequence joins TRBV7-2 and TRBJ2-3; D could derive from TRBD1 or TRBD2 (5 bases each). The CDR3 consists of 14 residues. V lost 5 bases, J lost 6 bases, and 15 bases lay in between. Germline CDR1 reads SGHTA; CDR2 reads FQGNSA. Here the CDR3 reads CASSLGTEADTQYF. In nucleotides, the CDR3 is TGTGCCAGCAGCCTCGGGACCGAGGCGGATACGCAGTATTTT.

The genes are TRBV4-3 and TRBJ1-2, with D hard to call. Trimming shortened V by 0 bases and J by 8 bases, and 13 bases separated the two germline ends. Germline V CDR1 and CDR2: LGHNA, YSLEER. This CDR3 is 14 amino acids long. CDR3 DNA sequence: TGCGCCAGCAGCCAAGAATACGGCGTCGCCGGCTACACCTTC. It specifies CASSQEYGVAGYTF.